This T cell receptor beta chain was sequenced in a study of neurological immune-mediated disorders. The junction had 5 bases not matched to a gene; V was cut back by 3 bases and J by 6 bases. This CDR3 is 14 amino acids long. Template-switch 5'RACE cDNA synthesis added a 10-nucleotide unique molecular identifier. Every sequencing run produced over 200 million TCR-beta sequences that came from 15-18 subjects. TCRdb reanalysed the 5' RACE reads using MiXCR and keeps one entry per CDR3 protein. The sample records about 65,000 distinct CDR3 sequences, roughly 4% being singletons. Broader study findings: Repertoires from 18 of 34 multiple sclerosis patients grouped phylogenetically into a related-CDR3 cluster, suggesting a possible signature. There were no CDR3 amino acid sequences shared by expanded clones across subjects, a result suggesting private repertoires in all groups.

At least ten counts were recorded for this clonotype. The antigen is not known. The rearrangement uses TRBV12-3 or TRBV12-4 and TRBJ1-5, with TRBD1 matching over 7 bases. The sample was PBMCs. The clonotype was recovered from a man in his fifties with multiple sclerosis. The DNA for the CDR3 is TGTGCCAGCAGTTTCAGACAGGGATTTCAGCCCCAGCATTTT. This codes for CASSFRQGFQPQHF.